This T cell receptor (beta chain) was sequenced for a study of chemoradiotherapy in HPV16-positive cancers. Clones were sequenced by immunoSEQ multiplex PCR, and TCRdb holds only the in-frame ones, with some missing. The table lists over 10,000 clones, approximately 80% of them singletons. This clone was observed a few times. Its antigen is not identified. Study-level points and caveats: Candidate HPV-specific clones and E7-related TCR motifs grew in tumor during treatment. For HPV16-positive patients, expanding HPV-responsive T cells associated with longer recurrence-free survival.

Germline V CDR1 and CDR2: SGHTA, FQGTGA. Deletions cut 0 bases from V and 1 base from J, with 7 bases between. This CDR3 is 16 amino acids long. The sequence was obtained from a human donor with HPV-associated anogenital cancer. This sequence joins TRBV7-3 and TRBJ2-6; unclear D gene. This specimen was collected from a patient who underwent chemoradiotherapy. CDR3 sequence: CASSLTSGSGANVLTF. The CDR3 DNA reads TGTGCCAGCAGCTTAACGTCGGGTTCTGGGGCCAACGTCCTGACTTTC.